This T cell receptor beta chain was recovered during a study of T cells after yellow fever vaccination. Template switching by 5'RACE produced TCR cDNA, adding a universal primer site and UMIs. TCRdb called the 5' RACE reads again in MiXCR, with one record for every CDR3 protein. The table includes approximately 510,000 distinct CDR3 sequences, 20% to 25% detected once. Germline V gives CDR1 SEHNR, CDR2 FQNEAQ (reference sequence). The V gene lost 1 base and the J gene lost 7 bases, with 10 bases spanning the gap. The CDR3 loop spans 14 amino acids. As regards this clonotype: Its antigen is as yet unknown.

General study findings and limits: From the bulk population, abundant clonotypes could contaminate and appear within FACS-sorted repertoires. Weaker, the secondary response had a peak occurring faster, on day 5 versus 15. Most primary-vaccination clones reappeared after the booster (about 96% CD4, 88% CD8).

This receptor was identified in a man aged 18 to 29 who received the YFV17D yellow fever vaccine. The rearrangement links TRBV7-9 to TRBJ2-2; D is perhaps TRBD1 (5 bases). The starting material was PBMCs, obtained 21 days after the first yellow fever vaccination. The CDR3 DNA is TGTGCCAGCAGCTTAGGGACACAAAACGGGGAGCTGTTTTTT. It translates to CASSLGTQNGELFF.